This TCR beta chain was identified during a study of blood T cell repertoires in COVID-19. Across the whole study: Acute and convalescent COVID-19 samples came from the United States, Italy and Spain. Sources were T cells, B-cell-depleted T cells, or PBMCs; the material itself was cDNA or gDNA.

Clones were sequenced by immunoSEQ multiplex PCR, and TCRdb holds only the in-frame ones, with some missing. The sample lists about 240,000 clones; around 81% were seen once. The germline V gene encodes CDR1 MRHNA and CDR2 SNTAGT. The CDR3 is made up of 13 amino acids. The V gene end was trimmed by 6 bases and the J gene end by 2 bases; junction bases not matched to a gene: 2. This clonotype was sampled from a woman between 55 and 75 years old with active or convalescent COVID-19. Specimen: peripheral blood. This chain joins TRBV6-4 and TRBJ1-2; 8 nucleotides line up with TRBD1. CDR3 DNA sequence: TGTGCCAGCAGCCGGGACAGGAACTATGGCTACACCTTC. This translates into CASSRDRNYGYTF.